Sequencing of this T cell receptor (beta chain) was carried out in a study of blood T cell repertoires in COVID-19. The wider study: Spain, Italy and the United States supplied samples that represented acute and convalescent COVID-19. PBMCs, B-cell-depleted T cells, or T cells were the source of the cDNA or gDNA that made up the material.

Clones were read by immunoSEQ multiplex PCR, and TCRdb kept only the in-frame ones, dropping some. In the table there are approximately 180,000 clones, around nine tenths of which are singletons. The V gene's germline CDR1 is SGHTA and CDR2 FQGNSA. CDR3 size: 16 residues. V gave up 5 bases and J gave up 4 bases, with 19 bases separating them. Input material: peripheral blood. This sequence originates from a man aged 35 to 55 with active or convalescent COVID-19. This chain joins TRBV7-2 and TRBJ2-3; possible D gene TRBD2, 7 bases. The CDR3 sequence is CASSLPGGGSPDTQYF. In DNA, the CDR3 is TGTGCCAGCAGCCTACCGGGGGGCGGTTCACCAGATACGCAGTATTTT.